The next 12 T cell receptor beta chains were all read from a single sample in a study of cytomegalovirus exposure and HLA in healthy donors. 13 Jbeta primers and 60 Vbeta primers were used for the PCR. Some clones are missing from TCRdb's copy, which holds only in-frame ones; the method was immunoSEQ multiplex PCR. The sample has over 100,000 clones, approximately 74% seen once. Specimen: PBMCs. The receptors here all came from a male donor in good health and CMV-seronegative.

This clone was seen once. The chain recombines TRBV19 with TRBJ1-4, with TRBD1 matching over 8 bases. This CDR3 region has 15 residues. J gave up 1 base and V 5 bases, and 3 bases lay outside the gene matches. From germline, CDR1 is LNHDA and CDR2 SQIVND (reference sequence). This CDR3 reads CASSAGGQTNEKLFF. The CDR3 DNA reads TGTGCCAGTAGTGCAGGGGGCCAAACTAATGAAAAACTGTTTTTT.

The CDR3 here is CAILSHTEAFF. DNA of the CDR3: TGTGCCATACTAAGCCACACTGAAGCTTTCTTT. The V gene is TRBV28, the J gene TRBJ1-1; D is unresolved. Germline-derived CDR1 and CDR2 are MDHEN and SYDVKM. This CDR3 region has 11 residues. V gave up 10 bases and J gave up 3 bases, with 9 bases separating them.

The rearrangement uses TRBV29-1 and TRBJ2-6; D call uncertain. CDR1 is SQVTM and CDR2 is ANQGSEA in the germline V gene. V gave up 4 bases and J gave up 1 base, with 8 bases separating them. The CDR3 extends over 14 amino acids. CDR3 sequence reads: CSVAPGSGANVLTF. CDR3 in DNA: TGCAGCGTTGCGCCCGGGTCTGGGGCCAACGTCCTGACTTTC.

The chain employs TRBV7-3 and TRBJ2-1; TRBD2 matches at 14 bases. The CDR3 runs 15 residues. Germline V gives CDR1 SGHTA, CDR2 FQGTGA. Trimming cost V 4 bases and J 7 bases; bases outside gene matches: 3. CDR3 residues: CASSSGLAGGNEQFF. As DNA, the CDR3 is TGTGCCAGCAGCTCCGGACTAGCGGGAGGTAATGAGCAGTTCTTC. Drawing the rest from reference TRBV7-3 and TRBJ2-1, the complete variable domain is GAGVSQTPSNKVTEKGKYVELRCDPISGHTALYWYRQSLGQGPEFLIYFQGTGAADDSGLPNDRFFAVRPEGSVSTLKIQRTERGDSAVYLCASSSGLAGGNEQFFGPGTRLTVL.

This clone was seen a handful of times. This chain uses TRBV16 with TRBJ2-2, with a weak D call TRBD1 (6 bases). V was cut by 10 bases and J by 0 bases, with 9 bases left in between. CDR3 length equals 13 residues. Germline V CDR1 and CDR2: KGHSY, FQNENV. The CDR3 nucleotides read TGTGCCAACCGACAGGCGAACACCGGGGAGCTGTTTTTT. Protein: CANRQANTGELFF. Using reference TRBV16 and TRBJ2-2 for the parts outside the CDR3, the full variable domain is GEEVAQTPKHLVRGEGQKAKLYCAPIKGHSYVFWYQQVLKNEFKFLISFQNENVFDETGMPKERFSAKCLPNSPCSLEIQATKLEDSAVYFCANRQANTGELFFGEGSRLTVL.

J is TRBJ1-2 and V is TRBV7-8; D unclear. The CDR3 spans 15 residues. The germline V gene encodes CDR1 SGHVS and CDR2 FQNEAQ. Deletions cut 5 bases from V and 0 bases from J, with 13 bases between. Here the CDR3 DNA reads TGTGCCAGCAGCCGCGGGGTTGTTACTAACTATGGCTACACCTTC. Residues: CASSRGVVTNYGYTF.

The rearrangement links TRBV19 to TRBJ2-7, with D possibly being TRBD2 (7 bases). CDR1 and CDR2 (germline): LNHDA, SQIVND (reference sequence). This CDR3 is built from 15 residues. The germline V and J ends were trimmed by 2 bases and 2 bases, with 13 bases remaining between them. The CDR3 reads CASSITGGRTYEQYF. CDR3 in DNA: TGTGCCAGTAGTATAACGGGGGGCCGAACCTACGAGCAGTACTTC.

This chain uses TRBV10-2 with TRBJ2-3; possibly TRBD2 for D (7 bases). CDR3 length equals 15 residues. V was shortened by 6 bases and J by 1 base, with 14 bases between the two germline ends. The germline V gene encodes CDR1 WSHSY and CDR2 SAAADI. CDR3 DNA: TGCGCCAGCAGGGGAGGGGGGAGCGGCACAGATACGCAGTATTTT. It translates to CASRGGGSGTDTQYF.

The rearrangement links TRBV7-9 to TRBJ2-1, with D perhaps matching TRBD2 (6 bases). The CDR3 sequence is 15 residues long. V dropped 5 bases and J dropped 4 bases, with 15 bases sitting between them. Per the germline V gene, CDR1 is SEHNR and CDR2 is FQNEAQ (reference sequence). The CDR3: CASSVGSGPYNEQFF. The CDR3 DNA follows: TGTGCCAGCAGCGTCGGGAGCGGGCCTTACAATGAGCAGTTCTTC.

V and J are TRBV4-2 and TRBJ2-7; possible D gene TRBD1, 5 bases. This CDR3 has 15 residues. Germline CDR1 reads LGHNA; CDR2 reads YNFKEQ. V was shortened by 1 base and J by 3 bases, with 13 bases between the two germline ends. In DNA form, the CDR3 reads TGTGCCAGCAGCCAAGCGTCAGGGATAAGCTACGAGCAGTACTTC. It codes for CASSQASGISYEQYF.

The J gene is TRBJ1-6, the V gene TRBV7-2, with a possible D match to TRBD1 (6 bases). Between the trimmed V and J ends, which lost 7 bases and 6 bases, there was a span of 19 bases. CDR3 length equals 16 residues. Germline loops: CDR1 SGHTA, CDR2 FQGNSA. This CDR3 reads CASNAAGGAGNSPLHF. Written as DNA, the CDR3 is TGTGCCAGCAACGCTGCGGGGGGGGCTGGTAATTCACCCCTCCACTTT.

V is TRBV30 and J is TRBJ2-7; possibly TRBD2 for D (7 bases). Trimming removed 4 bases from V and 0 bases from J, with 10 bases in between. This CDR3 comprises 13 residues. Per the germline V gene, CDR1 is GTSNPN and CDR2 is SVGIG (reference sequence). The CDR3, as DNA: TGTGCCTGGAAGGGGGACTACTCCTACGAGCAGTACTTC. Its translation: CAWKGDYSYEQYF.